A single sample gave rise to the 8 T cell receptor beta chains below, sequenced in a study of blood T cell repertoires in COVID-19. TCRdb keeps only in-frame clones here, not all; method: immunoSEQ multiplex PCR. Counted here are about 480,000 clones, 70% to 90% occurring once; the ten biggest clones make up about 2%. The sample was PBMCs or T cells enriched from blood (not recorded which). The receptors were gathered from a woman aged 40 to 50 who had recovered from COVID-19.

The chain combines TRBV13 with TRBJ2-1; D perhaps matches TRBD2 (6 bases). Trimming left V 2 bases short and J 3 bases short, with 11 bases between. This CDR3 has 15 residues. CDR1 is PRHDT, CDR2 FYEKMQ, per germline (reference sequence). DNA for the CDR3: TGTGCCAGCAGCTTAAATTACGGGAGCTACAATGAGCAGTTCTTC. Residues: CASSLNYGSYNEQFF. The whole variable domain, remainder taken from reference TRBV13 and TRBJ2-1, is AAGVIQSPRHLIKEKRETATLKCYPIPRHDTVYWYQQGPGQDPQFLISFYEKMQSDKGSIPDRFSAQQFSDYHSELNMSSLELGDSALYFCASSLNYGSYNEQFFGPGTRLTVL.

The V call is TRBV10-3, the J call TRBJ1-5, with 9 positions matching TRBD1. V trimming: 9 bases; J trimming: 2 bases; junction bases outside the gene matches: 2. From germline, CDR1 is ENHRY and CDR2 SYGVKD. CDR3 length equals 13 residues. The CDR3 DNA reads TGTGCCATAACAGGGGGCGGCAATCAGCCCCAGCATTTT. Its protein product is CAITGGGNQPQHF.

V and J are TRBV19 and TRBJ1-2; TRBD1 is a possible D gene (6 bases). Trimming shortened V by 5 bases and J by 0 bases, and 13 bases separated the two germline ends. This CDR3 region has 15 residues. Germline V gene data show CDR1 as LNHDA and CDR2 as SQIVND (reference sequence). The CDR3 nucleotides are TGTGCCAGTAGTGCCCCCGGGACAACTAACTATGGCTACACCTTC. Amino acid sequence: CASSAPGTTNYGYTF. The variable domain in full, completed from reference TRBV19 and TRBJ1-2, reads DGGITQSPKYLFRKEGQNVTLSCEQNLNHDAMYWYRQDPGQGLRLIYYSQIVNDFQKGDIAEGYSVSREKKESFPLTVTSAQKNPTAFYLCASSAPGTTNYGYTFGSGTRLTVV.

The genes are TRBV12-3 or TRBV12-4 and TRBJ2-7; 7 bases fit TRBD1. V was clipped by 7 bases and J by 7 bases; unmatched bases: 10. The CDR3 is 13 residues long. The CDR3 spells CASTLRGRGEQYF. The CDR3, as DNA: TGTGCCAGCACGTTGAGGGGGCGCGGGGAGCAGTACTTC.

The count of this clone is one. The CDR3 DNA is TGCAGTGCTAGTCGCAGGGGCAGGGACGAGCAGTACTTC. It specifies CSASRRGRDEQYF. The chain links TRBV20-1 to TRBJ2-7; D perhaps matches TRBD1 (6 bases). The CDR3 has 13 residues. Trimming stripped 3 bases from V and 5 bases from J, with 14 bases between. Germline lookup yields CDR1 DFQATT and CDR2 SNEGSKA (reference sequence).

The chain uses TRBV6-5 and TRBJ1-1, with 11 bases fitting TRBD1. The CDR3 spans 16 residues. With 0 bases clipped from V and 5 bases from J, the junction kept 5 bases outside the gene matches. Germline CDR1 is MNHEY and CDR2 is SVGAGI. The CDR3, as DNA: TGTGCCAGCAGTTACTCGCGGACAGGGGGCAAAACTGAAGCTTTCTTT. Encoded protein: CASSYSRTGGKTEAFF.

The chain carries TRBV6-5 and TRBJ1-2; 7 bases are a match to TRBD1. Germline trimming cut 8 bases from V and 3 bases from J; bases unmatched to any gene: 9. The CDR3 sequence is 14 residues long. Germline V gene data show CDR1 as MNHEY and CDR2 as SVGAGI. CDR3 DNA sequence: TGTGCCAGCGGAAAAGACGGGACAGACTATGGCTACACCTTC. This encodes CASGKDGTDYGYTF.

The chain links TRBV18 to TRBJ2-7; possible D gene TRBD2, 6 bases. CDR3 size: 13 residues. Trimming left V 3 bases short and J 5 bases short, with 11 bases between. The germline gives CDR1 KGHSH, CDR2 LQKENI. The CDR3 nucleotides are TGTGCCAGCTCACCCCCGACTAGTCACGAGCAGTACTTC. The encoded protein is CASSPPTSHEQYF.